In its sample, the clone carrying this TCR beta chain was seen once. This CDR3 is 13 amino acids long. Trimming left V 2 bases short and J 8 bases short, with 12 bases between. Germline lookup yields CDR1 MNHEY and CDR2 SMNVEV (reference sequence). Data came from immunoSEQ multiplex PCR; TCRdb stores just in-frame clones and leaves some out. This sample has about 3,400 clones; approximately 80% occur once, and the top ten carry approximately 30%. The entry originates in a study of OX40 agonist ivuxolimab in advanced cancers. The TCR originated in an adult with an advanced solid tumor such as melanoma, head and neck, liver or kidney cancer. Specimen: CD4+ or CD8+ T cells sorted from blood, collected in a trial of the OX40 agonist ivuxolimab. The genes are TRBV27 and TRBJ1-2; D remains ambiguous. DNA of the CDR3: TGTGCCAGCAGTTTAGGTAGGGTCGGAGGCTACACCTTC. It translates to CASSLGRVGGYTF.